This T cell receptor (beta chain) was recorded in a study of long-term antiretroviral therapy in people with HIV. Regarding this clone: Its specificity is not known.

Held in samples before DNA extraction were about 0.85-10 million cryopreserved PBMC. CDR1 is MNHEY and CDR2 is SMNVEV in the germline V gene (reference sequence). CDR3 length equals 16 residues. With V trimmed by 4 bases and J by 4 bases, 11 bases remained unmatched. It was version v3.0 of the immunoSEQ assay that was run at survey level. Sequenced by immunoSEQ multiplex PCR; TCRdb stores in-frame clones only, minus some. This sample has fewer than 20,000 clones, with more than 70% found just once. Overall study findings and caveats: Clonotypes expanded prior to ART showed repertoire dominance at all sampled time points. HIV repertoires showed narrower CDR3 length ranges than controls.

This TCR derives from a man aged 50 to 59 with HIV. The rearrangement links TRBV27 to TRBJ2-7; 9 bases map to TRBD2. The sample was unsorted PBMCs, taken 6.9 years after starting antiretroviral therapy. CDR3 in amino acids: CASSYSPLAGLYEQYF. CDR3 sequence (DNA): TGTGCCAGCAGTTACTCCCCCCTAGCGGGACTGTACGAGCAGTACTTC.